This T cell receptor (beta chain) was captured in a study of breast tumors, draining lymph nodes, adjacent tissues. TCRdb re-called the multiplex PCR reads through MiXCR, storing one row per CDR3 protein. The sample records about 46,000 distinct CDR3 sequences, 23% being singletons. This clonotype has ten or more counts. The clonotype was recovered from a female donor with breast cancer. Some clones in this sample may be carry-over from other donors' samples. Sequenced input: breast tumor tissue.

The CDR3 DNA follows: TGTGCCAGCAGCTCGTCCGCGGGGGGTCATGAGACCCAGTACTTC. As protein: CASSSSAGGHETQYF. V gene TRBV7-6 combines with J gene TRBJ2-5; TRBD2 aligns across 8 bases. CDR3 size: 15 residues. Unmatched junction bases numbered 9, after V lost 4 bases and J lost 5 bases. Germline loops: CDR1 SGHVS, CDR2 FNYEAQ.